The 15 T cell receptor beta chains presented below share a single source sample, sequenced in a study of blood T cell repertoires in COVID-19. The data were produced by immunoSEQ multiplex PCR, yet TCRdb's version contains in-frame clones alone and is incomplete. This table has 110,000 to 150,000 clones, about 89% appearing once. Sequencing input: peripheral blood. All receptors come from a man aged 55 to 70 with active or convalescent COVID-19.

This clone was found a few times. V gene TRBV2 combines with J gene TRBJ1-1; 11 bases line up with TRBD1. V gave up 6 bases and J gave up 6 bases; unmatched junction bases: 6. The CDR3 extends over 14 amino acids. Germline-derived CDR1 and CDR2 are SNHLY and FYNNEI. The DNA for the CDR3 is TGTGCCAGCAGACCGGGACAGGGGGTTGCTGAAGCTTTCTTT. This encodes CASRPGQGVAEAFF.

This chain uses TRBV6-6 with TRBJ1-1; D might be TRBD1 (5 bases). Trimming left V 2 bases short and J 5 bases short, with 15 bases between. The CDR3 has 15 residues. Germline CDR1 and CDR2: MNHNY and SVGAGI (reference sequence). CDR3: CASSYPQGGGTEAFF. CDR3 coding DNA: TGTGCCAGCAGTTACCCTCAGGGAGGAGGAACTGAAGCTTTCTTT.

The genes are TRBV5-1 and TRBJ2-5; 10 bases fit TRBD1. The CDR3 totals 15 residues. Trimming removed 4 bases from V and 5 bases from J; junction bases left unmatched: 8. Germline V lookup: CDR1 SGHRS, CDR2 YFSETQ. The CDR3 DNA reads TGCGCCAGCAGCAGAACCGGGACAGGGGAGGAGACCCAGTACTTC. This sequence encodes CASSRTGTGEETQYF.

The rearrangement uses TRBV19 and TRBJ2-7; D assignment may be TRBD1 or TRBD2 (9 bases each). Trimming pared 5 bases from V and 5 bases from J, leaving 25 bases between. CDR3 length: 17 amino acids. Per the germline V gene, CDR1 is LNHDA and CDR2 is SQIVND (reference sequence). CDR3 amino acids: CASSLQGAGLAGNEQYF. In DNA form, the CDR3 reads TGTGCCAGTAGTTTACAGGGGGCTGGGCTAGCGGGAAACGAGCAGTACTTC.

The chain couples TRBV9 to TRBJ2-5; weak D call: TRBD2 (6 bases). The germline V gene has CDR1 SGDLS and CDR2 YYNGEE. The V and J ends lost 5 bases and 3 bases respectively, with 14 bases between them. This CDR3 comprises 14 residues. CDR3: CASSTAPGEETQYF. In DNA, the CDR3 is TGTGCCAGCAGTACAGCCCCGGGGGAAGAGACCCAGTACTTC.

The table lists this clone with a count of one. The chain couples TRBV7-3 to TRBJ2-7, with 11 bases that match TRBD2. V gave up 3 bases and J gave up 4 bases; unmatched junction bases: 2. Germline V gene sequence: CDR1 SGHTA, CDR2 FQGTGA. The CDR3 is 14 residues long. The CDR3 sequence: CASSLTSGVYEQYF. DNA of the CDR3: TGTGCCAGCAGCTTGACTAGCGGGGTTTACGAGCAGTACTTC. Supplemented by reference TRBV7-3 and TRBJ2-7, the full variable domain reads GAGVSQTPSNKVTEKGKYVELRCDPISGHTALYWYRQSLGQGPEFLIYFQGTGAADDSGLPNDRFFAVRPEGSVSTLKIQRTERGDSAVYLCASSLTSGVYEQYFGPGTRLTVT.

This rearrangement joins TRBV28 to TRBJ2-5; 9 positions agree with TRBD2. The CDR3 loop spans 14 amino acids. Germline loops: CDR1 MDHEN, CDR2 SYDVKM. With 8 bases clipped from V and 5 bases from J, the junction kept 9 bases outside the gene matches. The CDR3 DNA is TGTGCCAGCTACGAGGGTAGCGGGAGTGAGACCCAGTACTTC. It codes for CASYEGSGSETQYF.

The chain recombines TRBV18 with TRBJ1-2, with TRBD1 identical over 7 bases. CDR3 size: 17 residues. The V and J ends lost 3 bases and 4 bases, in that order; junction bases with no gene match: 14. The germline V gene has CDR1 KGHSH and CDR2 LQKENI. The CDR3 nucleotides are TGTGCCAGCTCACCCTCCACCGGGACAGCCACCATCTATGGCTACACCTTC. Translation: CASSPSTGTATIYGYTF.

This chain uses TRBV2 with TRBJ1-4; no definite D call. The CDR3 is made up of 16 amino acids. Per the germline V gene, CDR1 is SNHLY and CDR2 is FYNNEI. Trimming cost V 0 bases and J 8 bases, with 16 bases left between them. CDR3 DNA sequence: TGTGCCAGCAGTGAAGCAACGCGCGGAGGCGGGGAAAAACTGTTTTTT. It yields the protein CASSEATRGGGEKLFF.

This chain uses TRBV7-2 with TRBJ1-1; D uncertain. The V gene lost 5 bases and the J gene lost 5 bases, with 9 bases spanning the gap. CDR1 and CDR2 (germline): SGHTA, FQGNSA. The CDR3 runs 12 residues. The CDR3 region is CASSSVWTEAFF. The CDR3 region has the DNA TGTGCCAGCAGCAGCGTATGGACTGAAGCTTTCTTT.

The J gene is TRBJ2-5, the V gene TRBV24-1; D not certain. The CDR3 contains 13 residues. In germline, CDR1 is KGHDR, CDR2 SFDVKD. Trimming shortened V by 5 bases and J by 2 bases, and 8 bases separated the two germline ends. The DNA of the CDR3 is TGTGCCACCAGTGGCGGCAGACAAGAGACCCAGTACTTC. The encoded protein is CATSGGRQETQYF.

The DNA for the CDR3 is TGTGCCAGCAGCTTAACAGGGGCTGGGGAGACCCAGTACTTC. It is translated as CASSLTGAGETQYF. The J gene is TRBJ2-5, the V gene TRBV7-6; TRBD1 agrees at 7 bases. Trimming removed 2 bases from V and 5 bases from J; junction bases left unmatched: 5. The CDR3 is made up of 14 amino acids. Germline V gene sequence: CDR1 SGHVS, CDR2 FNYEAQ. The full variable domain, completed using reference TRBV7-6 and TRBJ2-5, is GAGVSQSPRYKVTKRGQDVALRCDPISGHVSLYWYRQALGQGPEFLTYFNYEAQQDKSGLPNDRFSAERPEGSISTLTIQRTEQRDSAMYRCASSLTGAGETQYFGPGTRLLVL.

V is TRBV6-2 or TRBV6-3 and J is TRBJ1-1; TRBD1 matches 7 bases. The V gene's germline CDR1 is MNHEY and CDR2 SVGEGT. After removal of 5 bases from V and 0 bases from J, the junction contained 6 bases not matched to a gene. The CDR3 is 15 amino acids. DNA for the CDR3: TGTGCCAGCAGTGACCCGACAGGGCTGAACACTGAAGCTTTCTTT. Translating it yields CASSDPTGLNTEAFF.

DNA of the CDR3: TGTGCCAGCAGCCCGGACAGGGATCGTTCCACAGATACGCAGTATTTT. Amino acid sequence: CASSPDRDRSTDTQYF. This chain links TRBV11-2 with TRBJ2-3, with 8 bases identical to TRBD1. The trim removed 5 bases at V and 2 bases at J, leaving 9 bases unmatched. This CDR3 has 16 residues. The germline V gene has CDR1 SGHAT and CDR2 FQNNGV.

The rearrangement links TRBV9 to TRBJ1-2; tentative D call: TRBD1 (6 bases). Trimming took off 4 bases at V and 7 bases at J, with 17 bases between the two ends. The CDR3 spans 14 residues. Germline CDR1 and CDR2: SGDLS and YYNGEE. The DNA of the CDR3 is TGTGCCAGCAGCCCCCTTACAGGGTTCGGTGGCTACACCTTC. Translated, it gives CASSPLTGFGGYTF.